The 13 T cell receptor beta chains presented below share a single source sample, sequenced in a study of blood T cells in healthy people across ages. Then a second PCR, running roughly 7 to 11 cycles, was carried out with a sample-barcoded 5' primer and a J-beta primer mix. TCRdb re-analysed the 5' RACE reads in MiXCR, keeping a single row per CDR3 protein. The sample holds over 550,000 distinct CDR3 sequences, less than 35% seen once. Input material: blood. The receptors come from a woman older than 75 in good health.

The chain carries TRBV29-1 and TRBJ2-7; D ambiguous. Germline V gene lookup returns CDR1 SQVTM and CDR2 ANQGSEA. The CDR3 is 12 residues long. Deletions cut 4 bases from V and 6 bases from J, with 13 bases between. CDR3 coding DNA: TGCAGCGTTGTTGCAGGTCAAGGCGAGCAGTACTTC. As protein: CSVVAGQGEQYF.

This clonotype has ten or more counts. Possible read error: a much larger clone is one base away. V is TRBV9 and J is TRBJ2-5; D ambiguous. The ends were cut back, 3 bases at V and 11 bases at J, with 17 bases in the middle. The CDR3 extends over 13 amino acids. Germline V lookup: CDR1 SGDLS, CDR2 YYNGEE. The CDR3 protein is CASSETGRNEQYF. CDR3 bases: TGTGCCAGCAGCGAGACTGGTAGAAATGAGCAGTACTTC.

In this sample, this clonotype turned up once. This may arise from a read error, as a much more abundant clone is one base away. The rearrangement uses TRBV7-3 and TRBJ2-1, with a weak D call TRBD1 (6 bases). V was trimmed by 2 bases and J by 0 bases, leaving 14 bases between them. From germline, CDR1 is SGHTA and CDR2 FQGTGA. This CDR3 comprises 17 residues. CDR3 coding DNA: TGTGCCAGCAGCTTAGAACCGACAGGCGGCTCCTACAATGAGCAGTTCTTC. Protein: CASSLEPTGGSYNEQFF.

The chain carries TRBV20-1 and TRBJ2-1; possible D gene TRBD2, 6 bases. Germline V lookup: CDR1 DFQATT, CDR2 SNEGSKA (reference sequence). This CDR3 is 15 amino acids long. V shed 3 bases and J shed 4 bases, with 16 bases lying between them. CDR3 bases: TGCAGTGCTAGTGGGGGAGGAGCAGAGTACAATGAGCAGTTCTTC. It is translated as CSASGGGAEYNEQFF.

The J gene is TRBJ2-3, the V gene TRBV15; 13 bases line up with TRBD2. This CDR3 has 18 residues. In germline, CDR1 is LNHNV, CDR2 YYDKDF (reference sequence). Trimming took 2 bases from V and 7 from J; bases not matched to a gene: 12. Written as DNA, the CDR3 is TGTGCCACCAGCAGAACGGTTACTAGCGGGGGGGGTGGGAATACGCAGTATTTT. Amino acids: CATSRTVTSGGGGNTQYF.

On this clonotype: A much larger clone differs from this one at a single base, so this may be a read error. This sequence joins TRBV28 and TRBJ2-5, with D possibly matching TRBD1 (6 bases). Germline V gene sequence: CDR1 MDHEN, CDR2 SYDVKM. The CDR3 loop spans 14 amino acids. Deletions cut 6 bases from V and 3 bases from J, with 14 bases between. This CDR3 reads CASRTDSLEETQYF. Here the CDR3 DNA reads TGTGCCAGCAGGACGGACAGTTTAGAAGAGACCCAGTACTTC.

This clonotype has at least ten counts. The chain employs TRBV7-6 and TRBJ2-7; 7 positions match TRBD1. This CDR3 comprises 15 residues. Germline CDR1 is SGHVS and CDR2 is FNYEAQ. The V and J ends lost 4 bases and 3 bases, in that order; junction bases with no gene match: 9. DNA for the CDR3: TGTGCCAGCAGCTCAAATGAGGGACAGTTCTACGAGCAGTACTTC. The encoded protein is CASSSNEGQFYEQYF.

This clonotype was observed many times. The chain has TRBV20-1 and TRBJ2-3; either TRBD1 or TRBD2 may supply D (5 bases each). CDR1 is DFQATT and CDR2 is SNEGSKA in the germline V gene (reference sequence). The CDR3 spans 14 residues. Trimming pared 7 bases from V and 6 bases from J, leaving 20 bases between. CDR3 region: CSVGKRRGFDTQYF. In nucleotides, the CDR3 is TGCAGTGTTGGCAAGCGACGGGGCTTCGATACGCAGTATTTT.

About this clonotype itself: This may stem from a read error, because a much larger clone lies one nucleotide away. This chain links TRBV7-8 with TRBJ1-1, with 7 bases that match TRBD1. CDR1 is SGHVS, CDR2 FQNEAQ, per germline. This CDR3 has 15 residues. CDR3 in amino acids: CARSSSGGRNTEAFF. The CDR3 DNA sequence: TGTGCCCGCAGCTCTTCAGGGGGGAGGAACACTGAAGCTTTCTTT.

This clonotype was seen at least ten times. V and J are TRBV11-2 and TRBJ2-1; 7 nucleotides line up with TRBD2. CDR3 size: 19 residues. The V gene end was trimmed by 1 base and the J gene end by 0 bases; junction bases not matched to a gene: 12. The germline CDR1 and CDR2 sequences are SGHAT and FQNNGV. As DNA, the CDR3 is TGTGCCAGCAGCTTAGGAGGAGCGGGGAGACATTTCTCCTACAATGAGCAGTTCTTC. Protein sequence: CASSLGGAGRHFSYNEQFF.

Comments on this clonotype: A much larger clone is a single base away; this may be a read error. This chain links TRBV27 with TRBJ2-7; 9 nucleotides align to TRBD1. Germline CDR1 MNHEY, CDR2 SMNVEV (reference sequence). Trimming took 6 bases from V and 7 from J; bases not matched to a gene: 19. CDR3 size: 17 residues. The CDR3 spells CASRSPRGTGNGNEQYF. The CDR3 DNA is TGTGCCAGCAGATCTCCTAGGGGGACAGGGAACGGCAATGAGCAGTACTTC.

This clonotype was observed a few times. A read error is possible here, since a much larger clone lies one base away. The chain links TRBV5-1 to TRBJ2-7; D remains ambiguous. Per germline, CDR1 SGHRS and CDR2 YFSETQ. The CDR3 contains 13 residues. Trimming removed 1 base from V and 5 bases from J, with 10 bases in between. Written as DNA, the CDR3 is TGCGCCAGCAGCTTGACCAATCGTCACGAGCAGTACTTC. Its translation is CASSLTNRHEQYF.

This clonotype was found a few times. The CDR3 DNA reads as TGTGCCAGCAGCTTAGATGGACAGGTCTACAATGAGCAGTTCTTC. Translation: CASSLDGQVYNEQFF. The V call is TRBV11-2, the J call TRBJ2-1; the match to TRBD1 covers 7 bases. The CDR3 length is 15 residues. V lost 0 bases, J lost 3 bases, and 2 bases stayed unmatched. Germline assignment: CDR1 SGHAT and CDR2 FQNNGV.